This T cell receptor beta chain was obtained from a study of spatial heterogeneity in lung cancer. Study-level information: At a median of around 23 months after resection, follow-up PBMC samples were sequenced when available. Detection consistently yielded more beta chains than alpha chains.

Regarding the study as a whole: Compared with follow-up, resection was when ubiquitous expanded tumor TCRs appeared in blood more.

Time point meaning: blood at routine non-recurrence follow-up after resection. The authors sequenced whole RNA from tumor, nontumor lung or frozen PBMC without sorting. CDR3 size: 15 residues. Germline assignment: CDR1 SNHLY and CDR2 FYNNEI. Trimming stripped 6 bases from V and 2 bases from J, with 16 bases between. This clonotype occurred many times. As yet, its antigen is unknown. Via MiXCR, TCRdb re-called the 5' RACE reads, giving one row per CDR3 protein. Among 35,000 to 45,000 distinct CDR3 sequences, under 25% were seen once, and the ten largest hold less than 9%. The TCR originated in a female donor with early-stage non-small cell lung cancer. Specimen: PBMCs, collected at follow-up. The gene calls are TRBV2 and TRBJ2-5; D might be TRBD1 (7 bases). The DNA for the CDR3 is TGTGCCAGCAGCTTATACAGGGGAGGTCAAGAGACCCAGTACTTC. This encodes CASSLYRGGQETQYF.